The clone carrying this T cell receptor beta chain has at least ten counts. This sample is drawn from a study of regulatory T cells in long-lasting Graves disease. Trimming shortened V by 5 bases and J by 2 bases, and 8 bases separated the two germline ends. The CDR3 has 13 residues. CDR1 is MDHEN, CDR2 SYDVKM, per germline. The TCR beta library used iRepertoire HTBI primers with Arm-PCR amplification of CDR3. TCRdb reprocessed the multiplex PCR reads via MiXCR and lists one record per CDR3 protein. Of 680,000 or so distinct CDR3 sequences in the sample, around 17% are singletons; the top ten hold about 20%. The time point here: newly diagnosed GD, antithyroid drugs for less than 3 months. Preparation of the TCR library used RNA extracted from PBMCs. This same sample was also part of a study on T cells in Graves' hyperthyroidism and ophthalmopathy. That work adds: In the analysis, a 13 V-J model separated ophthalmopathy from stable hyperthyroidism.

This TCR was recovered from a woman aged 25 to 39 with Graves disease. Sample: peripheral blood mononuclear cells (PBMCs), taken at new diagnosis, from a patient treated with antithyroid drugs. V is TRBV28 and J is TRBJ2-3; D might be TRBD1 (5 bases). In DNA, the CDR3 is TGTGCCAGCAGTGACAGCCCCACAGATACGCAGTATTTT. This translates into CASSDSPTDTQYF.